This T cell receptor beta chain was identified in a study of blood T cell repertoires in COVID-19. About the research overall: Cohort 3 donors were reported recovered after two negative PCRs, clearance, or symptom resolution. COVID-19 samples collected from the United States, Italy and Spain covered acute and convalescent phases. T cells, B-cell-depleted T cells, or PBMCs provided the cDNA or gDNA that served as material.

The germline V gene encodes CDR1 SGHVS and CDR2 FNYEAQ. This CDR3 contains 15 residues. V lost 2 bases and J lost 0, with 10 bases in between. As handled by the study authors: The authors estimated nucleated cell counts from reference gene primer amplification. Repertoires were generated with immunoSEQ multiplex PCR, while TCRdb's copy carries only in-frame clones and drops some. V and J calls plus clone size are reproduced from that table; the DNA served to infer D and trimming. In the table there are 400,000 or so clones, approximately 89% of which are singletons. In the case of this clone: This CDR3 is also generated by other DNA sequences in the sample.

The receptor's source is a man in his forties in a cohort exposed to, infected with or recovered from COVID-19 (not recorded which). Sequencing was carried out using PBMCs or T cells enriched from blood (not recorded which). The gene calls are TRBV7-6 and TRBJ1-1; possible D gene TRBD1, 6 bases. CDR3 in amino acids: CASSLSQGMNTEAFF. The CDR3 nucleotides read TGTGCCAGCAGCTTATCTCAGGGGATGAACACTGAAGCTTTCTTT.